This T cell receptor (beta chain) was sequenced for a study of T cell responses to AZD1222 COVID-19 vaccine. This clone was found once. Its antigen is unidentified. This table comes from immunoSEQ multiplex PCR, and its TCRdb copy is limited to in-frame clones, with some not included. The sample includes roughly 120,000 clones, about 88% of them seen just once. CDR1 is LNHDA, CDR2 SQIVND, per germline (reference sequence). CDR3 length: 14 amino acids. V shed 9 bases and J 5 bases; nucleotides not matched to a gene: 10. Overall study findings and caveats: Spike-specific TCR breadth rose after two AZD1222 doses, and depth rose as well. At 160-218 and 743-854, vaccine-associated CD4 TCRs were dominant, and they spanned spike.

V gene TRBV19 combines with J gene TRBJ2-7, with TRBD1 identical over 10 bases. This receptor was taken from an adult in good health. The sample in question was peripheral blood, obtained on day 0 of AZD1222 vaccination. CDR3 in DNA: TGTGCCAGCTCCCCGGGACAGGGGATGAACGAGCAGTACTTC. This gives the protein CASSPGQGMNEQYF.